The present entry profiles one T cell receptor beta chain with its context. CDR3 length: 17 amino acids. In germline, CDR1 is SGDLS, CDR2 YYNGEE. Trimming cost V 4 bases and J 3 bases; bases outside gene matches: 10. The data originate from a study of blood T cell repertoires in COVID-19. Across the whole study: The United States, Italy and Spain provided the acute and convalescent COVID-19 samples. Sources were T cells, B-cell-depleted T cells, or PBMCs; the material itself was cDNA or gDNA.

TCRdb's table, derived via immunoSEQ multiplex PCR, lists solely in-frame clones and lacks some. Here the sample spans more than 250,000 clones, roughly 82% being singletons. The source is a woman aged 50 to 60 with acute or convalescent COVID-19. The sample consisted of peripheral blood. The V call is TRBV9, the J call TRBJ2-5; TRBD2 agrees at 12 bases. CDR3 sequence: CASSPTTSGSGKETQYF. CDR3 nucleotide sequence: TGTGCCAGCAGCCCAACGACTAGCGGGAGCGGGAAAGAGACCCAGTACTTC. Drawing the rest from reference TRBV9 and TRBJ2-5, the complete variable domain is DSGVTQTPKHLITATGQRVTLRCSPRSGDLSVYWYQQSLDQGLQFLIQYYNGEERAKGNILERFSAQQFPDLHSELNLSSLELGDSALYFCASSPTTSGSGKETQYFGPGTRLLVL.